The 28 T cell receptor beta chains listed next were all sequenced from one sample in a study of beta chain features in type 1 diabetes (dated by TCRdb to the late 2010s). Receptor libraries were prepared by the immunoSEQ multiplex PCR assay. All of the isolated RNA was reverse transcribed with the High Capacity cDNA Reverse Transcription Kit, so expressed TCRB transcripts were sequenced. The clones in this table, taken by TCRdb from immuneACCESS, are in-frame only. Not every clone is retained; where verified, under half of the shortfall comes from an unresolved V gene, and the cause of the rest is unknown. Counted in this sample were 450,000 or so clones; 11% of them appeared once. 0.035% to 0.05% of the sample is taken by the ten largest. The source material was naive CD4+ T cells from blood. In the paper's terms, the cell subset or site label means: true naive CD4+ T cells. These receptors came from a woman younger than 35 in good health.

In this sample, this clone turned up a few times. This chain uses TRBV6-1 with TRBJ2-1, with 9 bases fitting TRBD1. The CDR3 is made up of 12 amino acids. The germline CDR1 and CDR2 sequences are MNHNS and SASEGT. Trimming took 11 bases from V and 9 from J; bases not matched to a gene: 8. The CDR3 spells CAGGQGIGEQFF. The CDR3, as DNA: TGTGCCGGGGGACAGGGTATAGGTGAGCAGTTCTTC.

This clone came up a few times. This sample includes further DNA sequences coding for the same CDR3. CDR3 DNA sequence: TGTGCCAGCAGCTTCGACAGGGGAGGAGAGACCCAGTACTTC. It yields the protein CASSFDRGGETQYF. This chain joins TRBV7-2 and TRBJ2-5, with TRBD1 matching over 8 bases. The CDR3 has 14 amino acids. J lost 4 bases, V lost 3 bases, and 4 bases had no gene match. CDR1 and CDR2 (germline): SGHTA, FQGNSA.

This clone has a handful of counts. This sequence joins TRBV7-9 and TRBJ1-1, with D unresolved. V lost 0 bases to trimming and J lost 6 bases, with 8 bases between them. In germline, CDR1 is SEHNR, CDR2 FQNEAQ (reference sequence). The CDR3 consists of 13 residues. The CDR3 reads CASSLAGLAEAFF. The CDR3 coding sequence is TGTGCCAGCAGCTTAGCCGGGTTGGCTGAAGCTTTCTTT.

The CDR3 is CSVAGGQSSYEQYF. The CDR3 coding sequence is TGCAGCGTTGCGGGAGGACAGAGCTCCTACGAGCAGTACTTC. V gene TRBV29-1 combines with J gene TRBJ2-7; weak D call: TRBD2 (7 bases). V lost 4 bases and J lost 0, with 13 bases in between. This CDR3 contains 14 residues. Germline values: CDR1 SQVTM, CDR2 ANQGSEA.

CDR3 in DNA: TGTGCCACCAGCAGAGGTGCCGACTACGAGCAGTACGTC. Its translation is CATSRGADYEQYV. This chain uses TRBV15 with TRBJ2-7; D gene unclear. V was shortened by 1 base and J by 3 bases, with 7 bases between the two germline ends. There are 13 residues in the CDR3. From germline, CDR1 is LNHNV and CDR2 YYDKDF (reference sequence).

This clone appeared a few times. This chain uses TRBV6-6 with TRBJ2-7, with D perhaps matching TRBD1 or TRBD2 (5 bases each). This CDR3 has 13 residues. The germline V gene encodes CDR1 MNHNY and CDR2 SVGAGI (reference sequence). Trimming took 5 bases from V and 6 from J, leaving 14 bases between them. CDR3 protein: CASSGTDLIEQYV. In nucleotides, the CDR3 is TGTGCCAGCAGTGGGACGGACCTAATCGAGCAGTACGTC.

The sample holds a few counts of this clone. CDR3: CASSLALNTGELFF. The CDR3 nucleotides are TGCGCCAGCAGCTTGGCCCTAAACACCGGGGAGCTGTTTTTT. This rearrangement joins TRBV5-1 to TRBJ2-2; D gene ambiguous. The V end was cut by 0 bases, the J end by 2 bases, with 5 bases between. CDR3 length: 14 residues. Germline V gene sequence: CDR1 SGHRS, CDR2 YFSETQ.

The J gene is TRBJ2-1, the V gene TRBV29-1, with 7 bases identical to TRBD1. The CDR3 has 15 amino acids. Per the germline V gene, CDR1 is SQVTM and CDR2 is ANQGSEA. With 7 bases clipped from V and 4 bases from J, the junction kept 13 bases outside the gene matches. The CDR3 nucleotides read TGCAGCGCTGACCCCAACAGGGGCCCGTACAATGAGCAGTTCTTC. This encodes CSADPNRGPYNEQFF.

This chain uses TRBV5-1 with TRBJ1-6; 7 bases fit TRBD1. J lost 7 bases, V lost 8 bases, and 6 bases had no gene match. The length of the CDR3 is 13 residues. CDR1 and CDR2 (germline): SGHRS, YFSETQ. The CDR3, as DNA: TGCGCCAGATTGACAGGGAGGAATTCACCCCTCCACTTT. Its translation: CARLTGRNSPLHF.

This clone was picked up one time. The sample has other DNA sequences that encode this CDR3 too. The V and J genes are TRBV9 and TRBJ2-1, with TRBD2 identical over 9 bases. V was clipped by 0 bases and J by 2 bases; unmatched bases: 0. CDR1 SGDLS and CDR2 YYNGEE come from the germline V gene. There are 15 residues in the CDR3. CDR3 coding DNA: TGTGCCAGCAGCGTAGGACTAGCGGCCTACAATGAGCAGTTCTTC. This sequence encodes CASSVGLAAYNEQFF.

The CDR3, as DNA: TGTGCCACCAGCAGGGGTTTTACAGGGGGCGCGGGTGATACGCAGTATTTT. This encodes CATSRGFTGGAGDTQYF. This sequence joins TRBV15 and TRBJ2-3, with TRBD1 matching 9 bases. CDR1 and CDR2 (germline): LNHNV, YYDKDF (reference sequence). With 3 bases clipped from V and 6 bases from J, the junction kept 13 bases outside the gene matches. The CDR3 has 17 residues. Supplemented by reference TRBV15 and TRBJ2-3, the full variable domain reads DAMVIQNPRYQVTQFGKPVTLSCSQTLNHNVMYWYQQKSSQAPKLLFHYYDKDFNNEADTPDNFQSRRPNTSFCFLDIRSPGLGDTAMYLCATSRGFTGGAGDTQYFGPGTRLTVL.

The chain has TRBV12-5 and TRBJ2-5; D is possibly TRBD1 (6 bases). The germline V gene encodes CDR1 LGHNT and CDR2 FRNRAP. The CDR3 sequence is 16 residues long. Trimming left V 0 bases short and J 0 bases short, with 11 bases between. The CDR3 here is CASGLVVYRDQETQYF. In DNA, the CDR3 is TGTGCTAGTGGTTTGGTAGTATACAGGGACCAAGAGACCCAGTACTTC. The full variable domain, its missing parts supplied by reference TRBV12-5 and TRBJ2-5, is DARVTQTPRHKVTEMGQEVTMRCQPILGHNTVFWYRQTMMQGLELLAYFRNRAPLDDSGMPKDRFSAEMPDATLATLKIQPSEPRDSAVYFCASGLVVYRDQETQYFGPGTRLLVL.

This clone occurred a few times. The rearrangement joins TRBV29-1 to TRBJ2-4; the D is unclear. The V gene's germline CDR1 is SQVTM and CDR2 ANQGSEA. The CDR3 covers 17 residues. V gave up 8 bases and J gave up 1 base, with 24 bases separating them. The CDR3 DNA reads TGCAGCTTCTTGGACGTATCAGGAGTGTCGGCCAAAAACATTCAGTACTTC. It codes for CSFLDVSGVSAKNIQYF. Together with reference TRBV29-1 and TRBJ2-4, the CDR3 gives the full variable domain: SAVISQKPSRDICQRGTSLTIQCQVDSQVTMMFWYRQQPGQSLTLIATANQGSEATYESGFVIDKFPISRPNLTFSTLTVSNMSPEDSSIYLCSFLDVSGVSAKNIQYFGAGTRLSVL.

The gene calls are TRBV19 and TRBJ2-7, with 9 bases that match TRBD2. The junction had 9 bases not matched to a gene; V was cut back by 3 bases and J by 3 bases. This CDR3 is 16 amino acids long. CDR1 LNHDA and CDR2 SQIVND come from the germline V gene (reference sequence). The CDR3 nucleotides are TGTGCCAGTAGTATCGGCGCGGGAGGGCCCGGCTACGAGCAGTACTTC. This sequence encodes CASSIGAGGPGYEQYF.

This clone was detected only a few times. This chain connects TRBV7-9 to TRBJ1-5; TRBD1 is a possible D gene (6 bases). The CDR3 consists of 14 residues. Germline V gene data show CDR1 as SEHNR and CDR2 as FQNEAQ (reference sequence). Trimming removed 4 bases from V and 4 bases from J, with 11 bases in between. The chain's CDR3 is CASSSDRTNQPQHF. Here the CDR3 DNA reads TGTGCCAGCAGCTCCGACAGGACTAATCAGCCCCAGCATTTT.

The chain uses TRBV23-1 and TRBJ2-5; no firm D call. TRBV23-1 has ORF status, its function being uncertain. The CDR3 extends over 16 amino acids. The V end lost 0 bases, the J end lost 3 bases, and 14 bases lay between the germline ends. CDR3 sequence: CASSQSLENRKETQYF. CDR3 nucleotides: TGCGCCAGCAGTCAATCCCTCGAAAACAGAAAAGAGACCCAGTACTTC.

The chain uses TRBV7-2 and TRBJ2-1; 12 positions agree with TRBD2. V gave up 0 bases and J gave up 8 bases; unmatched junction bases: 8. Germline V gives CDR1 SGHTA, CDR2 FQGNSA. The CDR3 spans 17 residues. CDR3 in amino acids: CASSLAGRLAGVDEQFF. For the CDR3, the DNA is TGTGCCAGCAGCTTAGCGGGGAGACTAGCGGGAGTCGATGAGCAGTTCTTC.

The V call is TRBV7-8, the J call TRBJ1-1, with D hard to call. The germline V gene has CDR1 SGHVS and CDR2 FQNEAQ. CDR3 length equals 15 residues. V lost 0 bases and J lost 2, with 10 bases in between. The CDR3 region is CASSLARKGNTEAFF. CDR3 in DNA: TGTGCCAGCAGCTTAGCCAGAAAGGGAAACACTGAAGCTTTCTTT.

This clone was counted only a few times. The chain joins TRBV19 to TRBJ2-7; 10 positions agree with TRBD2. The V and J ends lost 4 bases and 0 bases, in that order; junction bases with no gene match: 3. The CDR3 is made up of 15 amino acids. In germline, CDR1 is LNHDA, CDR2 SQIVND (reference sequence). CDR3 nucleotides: TGTGCCAGTAGTACCGGGACTAGCGACTCCTACGAGCAGTACTTC. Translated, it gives CASSTGTSDSYEQYF.

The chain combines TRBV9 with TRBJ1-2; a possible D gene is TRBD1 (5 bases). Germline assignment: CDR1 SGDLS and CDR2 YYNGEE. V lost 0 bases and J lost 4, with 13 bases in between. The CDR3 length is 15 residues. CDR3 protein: CASSVGGAQGYGYTF. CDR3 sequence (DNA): TGTGCCAGCAGCGTAGGTGGGGCCCAGGGCTATGGCTACACCTTC.

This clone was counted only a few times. DNA of the CDR3: TGTGCCAGCTCACCCTTCTGGACTAGCGGGGACAATGAGCAGTTCTTC. Amino acids: CASSPFWTSGDNEQFF. The J gene is TRBJ2-1, the V gene TRBV18; 12 nucleotides match TRBD2. Germline-derived CDR1 and CDR2 are KGHSH and LQKENI. V gave up 3 bases and J gave up 5 bases; unmatched junction bases: 5. The CDR3 contains 16 residues.

This CDR3 is CASSVRVPEAFF. In DNA form, the CDR3 reads TGTGCCAGCAGTGTGAGGGTACCCGAAGCTTTCTTT. The J gene is TRBJ1-1, the V gene TRBV28; D is undetermined. The CDR3 extends over 12 amino acids. Germline CDR1 is MDHEN and CDR2 is SYDVKM. Trimming pared 5 bases from V and 8 bases from J, leaving 12 bases between.

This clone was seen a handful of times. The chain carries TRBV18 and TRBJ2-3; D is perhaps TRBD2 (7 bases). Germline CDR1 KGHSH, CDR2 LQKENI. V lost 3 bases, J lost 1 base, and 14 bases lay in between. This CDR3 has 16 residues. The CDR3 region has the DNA TGTGCCAGCTCACCCGGCGCGGGGGCCCGCACAGATACGCAGTATTTT. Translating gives CASSPGAGARTDTQYF.

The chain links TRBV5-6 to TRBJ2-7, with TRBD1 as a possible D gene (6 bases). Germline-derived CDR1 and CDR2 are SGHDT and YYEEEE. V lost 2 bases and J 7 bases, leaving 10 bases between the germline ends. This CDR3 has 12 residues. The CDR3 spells CASSFRGKEQYV. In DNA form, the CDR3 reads TGTGCCAGCAGCTTCAGGGGAAAAGAGCAGTACGTC.

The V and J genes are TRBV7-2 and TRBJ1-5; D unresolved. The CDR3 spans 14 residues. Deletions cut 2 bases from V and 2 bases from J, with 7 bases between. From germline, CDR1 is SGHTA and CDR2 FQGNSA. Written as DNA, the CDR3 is TGTGCCAGCAGCTTAAATTCGGGCAATCAGCCCCAGCATTTT. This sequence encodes CASSLNSGNQPQHF.

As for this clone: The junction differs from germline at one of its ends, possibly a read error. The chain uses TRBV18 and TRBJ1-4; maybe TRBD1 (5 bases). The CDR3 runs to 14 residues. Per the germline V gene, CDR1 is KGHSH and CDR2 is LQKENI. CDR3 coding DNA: TGTGCCAGCTCCCCACAGGAAACTAATGAAAAACTGTTTTTT. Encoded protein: CASSPQETNEKLFF.

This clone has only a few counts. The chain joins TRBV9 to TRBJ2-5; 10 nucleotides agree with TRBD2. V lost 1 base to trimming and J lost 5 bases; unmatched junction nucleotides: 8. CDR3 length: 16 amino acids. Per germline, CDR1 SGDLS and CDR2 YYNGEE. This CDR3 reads CASSVYPGLARETQYF. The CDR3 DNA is TGTGCCAGCAGCGTATACCCGGGACTAGCGAGGGAGACCCAGTACTTC. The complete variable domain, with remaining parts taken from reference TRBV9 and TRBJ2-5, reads DSGVTQTPKHLITATGQRVTLRCSPRSGDLSVYWYQQSLDQGLQFLIQYYNGEERAKGNILERFSAQQFPDLHSELNLSSLELGDSALYFCASSVYPGLARETQYFGPGTRLLVL.

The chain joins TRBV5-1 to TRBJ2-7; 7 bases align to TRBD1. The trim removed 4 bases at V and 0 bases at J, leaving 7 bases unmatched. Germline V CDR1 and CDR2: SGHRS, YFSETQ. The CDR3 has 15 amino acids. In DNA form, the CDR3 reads TGCGCCAGCAGCGTACAGGGGTCTAGCTCCTACGAGCAGTACGTC. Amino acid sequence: CASSVQGSSSYEQYV.